These 13 T cell receptor beta chains share one sample of origin, sequenced in a study of blood T cell repertoires in COVID-19. Method: immunoSEQ multiplex PCR; TCRdb's copy keeps in-frame clones and lacks some. This table holds approximately 170,000 clones, under 80% found once. Source material: peripheral blood. Receptor source: a woman aged 45-65 years with acute or convalescent COVID-19.

This clone was seen more than once but under ten times. The chain carries TRBV28 and TRBJ1-5, with 8 bases identical to TRBD1. The CDR3 sequence is 15 residues long. The J segment lost 9 bases and the V segment lost 4 bases, leaving 11 bases of the junction unmatched. Germline CDR1 MDHEN, CDR2 SYDVKM. The CDR3 sequence is CASSSPGGGYRPQHF. In nucleotides, the CDR3 is TGTGCCAGCAGTTCTCCAGGGGGCGGGTACAGGCCCCAGCATTTT.

This chain uses TRBV28 with TRBJ2-7; 12 nucleotides line up with TRBD1. V lost 3 bases to trimming and J lost 4 bases; unmatched junction nucleotides: 4. CDR1 is MDHEN, CDR2 SYDVKM, per germline. The length of the CDR3 is 15 residues. This CDR3 reads CASSFPGQGAYEQYF. DNA of the CDR3: TGTGCCAGCAGTTTTCCGGGACAGGGGGCATACGAGCAGTACTTC.

This clone was observed once. The rearrangement joins TRBV18 to TRBJ1-2; 8 bases map to TRBD1. The V segment lost 5 bases and the J segment 4 bases; nucleotides outside the gene matches: 9. This CDR3 has 15 residues. CDR1 is KGHSH and CDR2 is LQKENI in the germline V gene. The CDR3 here is CASSSGAGGGYGYTF. The CDR3 DNA is TGTGCCAGCTCATCGGGGGCAGGGGGCGGCTATGGCTACACCTTC.

Regarding this clone: An end of the junction differs from the germline gene, which may be a read error. J is TRBJ2-5 and V is TRBV7-7, with a tentative D call TRBD1 (6 bases). CDR3 size: 14 residues. Germline V gene data show CDR1 as SSHAT and CDR2 as FNYEAQ (reference sequence). The CDR3, as DNA: TGTGCTAGCAGCATTCGCGGACAGCAAGAGACCCAGTACTTC. Amino acid sequence: CASSIRGQQETQYF.

This chain links TRBV27 with TRBJ2-1; 10 bases agree with TRBD2. Trimming removed 4 bases from V and 5 bases from J; junction bases left unmatched: 5. The germline CDR1 and CDR2 sequences are MNHEY and SMNVEV (reference sequence). This CDR3 is 15 amino acids long. The chain's CDR3 is CASSSLAGTHNEQFF. For the CDR3, the DNA is TGTGCCAGCAGTTCACTAGCGGGAACTCACAATGAGCAGTTCTTC.

The chain carries TRBV6-1 and TRBJ1-2; 7 positions match TRBD1. Trimming at V came to 3 bases and at J to 4 bases, leaving 5 bases not matched to a gene. CDR1 is MNHNS, CDR2 SASEGT, per germline. The CDR3 is 14 residues long. The CDR3 spells CASSERQGGYGYTF. For the CDR3, the DNA is TGTGCCAGCAGTGAGAGACAGGGTGGCTATGGCTACACCTTC.

The table lists this clone with a count of one. The chain carries TRBV7-6 and TRBJ1-4; 9 positions match TRBD1. V lost 1 base, J lost 2 bases, and 8 bases stayed unmatched. The CDR3 length is 18 residues. Germline CDR1 SGHVS, CDR2 FNYEAQ. The CDR3 protein is CASSLETGGRSTNEKLFF. CDR3 in DNA: TGTGCCAGCAGCTTAGAGACAGGGGGAAGGAGTACTAATGAAAAACTGTTTTTT.

This rearrangement joins TRBV3-1 (or the pseudogene TRBV3-2) to TRBJ1-3; tentative D call: TRBD1 (5 bases). This CDR3 spans 14 amino acids. V was pared by 1 base and J by 2 bases, with 6 bases between. CDR1 and CDR2 (germline): LGHDT, YNNKEL (reference sequence). The CDR3 nucleotides are TGTGCCAGCAGCCAAGCGGGGGCTGGAAACACCATATATTTT. Amino acids: CASSQAGAGNTIYF.

This clone has a handful of counts. J is TRBJ2-4 and V is TRBV5-1; D might be TRBD1 (6 bases). Trimming shortened V by 0 bases and J by 0 bases, and 16 bases separated the two germline ends. CDR1 and CDR2 from the germline V gene are SGHRS and YFSETQ. CDR3 length: 18 residues. Written as DNA, the CDR3 is TGCGCCAGCAGCTTGGGTTGGGGGACACAGATAGCCAAAAACATTCAGTACTTC. Translation: CASSLGWGTQIAKNIQYF.

This clone was found a few times. J is TRBJ2-7 and V is TRBV18; 10 nucleotides align to TRBD1. The CDR3 covers 15 residues. CDR1 and CDR2 (germline): KGHSH, LQKENI. The V gene end was trimmed by 3 bases and the J gene end by 4 bases; junction bases not matched to a gene: 6. CDR3 sequence: CASSPGGQGIYEQYF. The CDR3 nucleotides are TGTGCCAGCTCACCCGGGGGACAGGGGATATACGAGCAGTACTTC.

The chain carries TRBV7-2 and TRBJ1-1, with D perhaps TRBD1 (5 bases). Trimming removed 4 bases at V and 1 base at J, with 7 bases between. This CDR3 is 13 amino acids long. Germline CDR1 reads SGHTA; CDR2 reads FQGNSA. This chain's CDR3 is CASSSTGNTEAFF. The CDR3 DNA follows: TGTGCCAGCAGCTCTACAGGGAACACTGAAGCTTTCTTT.

This clone occurred a few times. This rearrangement joins TRBV15 to TRBJ2-1; 7 nucleotides agree with TRBD1. V was pared by 0 bases and J by 6 bases, with 5 bases of the junction left unmatched. Germline V gives CDR1 LNHNV, CDR2 YYDKDF (reference sequence). CDR3 size: 15 residues. CDR3 region: CATSRDRYRGNEQFF. The CDR3 DNA reads TGTGCCACCAGCAGAGATAGGTACAGGGGCAATGAGCAGTTCTTC.

This chain links TRBV6-6 with TRBJ1-5; possible D gene TRBD1, 6 bases. CDR1 and CDR2 (germline): MNHNY, SVGAGI (reference sequence). Trimming removed 6 bases at V and 5 bases at J, with 17 bases between. The CDR3 has 15 residues. This CDR3 is CASRLAGTRDQPQHF. CDR3 nucleotide sequence: TGTGCCAGCAGGCTAGCCGGGACACGGGATCAGCCCCAGCATTTT.